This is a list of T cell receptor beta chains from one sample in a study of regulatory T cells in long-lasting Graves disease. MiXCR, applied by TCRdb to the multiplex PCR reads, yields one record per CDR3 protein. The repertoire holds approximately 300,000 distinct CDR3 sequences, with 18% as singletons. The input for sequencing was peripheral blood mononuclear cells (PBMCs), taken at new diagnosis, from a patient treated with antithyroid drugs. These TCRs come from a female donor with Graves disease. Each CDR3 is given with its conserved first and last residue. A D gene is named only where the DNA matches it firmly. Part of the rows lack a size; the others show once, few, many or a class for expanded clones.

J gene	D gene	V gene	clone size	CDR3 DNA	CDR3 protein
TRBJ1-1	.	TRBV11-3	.	TGTGCCAGCGGACTATGGGGGAGGAACACTGAAGCTTTCTTT	CASGLWGRNTEAFF
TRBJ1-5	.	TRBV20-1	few	TGCAGTGCTAAACTCCAGGGGTCTCAGCCCCAGCATTTT	CSAKLQGSQPQHF
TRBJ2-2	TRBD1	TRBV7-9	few	TGTGCCAGCAGCTTAATATCGTGGGACAGGGGGCTCACCGGGGAGCTGTTTTTT	CASSLISWDRGLTGELFF
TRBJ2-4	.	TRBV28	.	TGTGCCAGCAGTTTGGCAGGCCTAATAGCCAAAAACATTCGGTACTTC	CASSLAGLIAKNIRYF
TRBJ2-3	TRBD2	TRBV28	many	TGTGCCAGCAGTCCCACTAGCGGGAGCGGGACAGATACGCAGTATTTT	CASSPTSGSGTDTQYF
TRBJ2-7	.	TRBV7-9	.	TGTGCCAGCAGCCTTACAGAGAGCTCCTACGAGCAGTACTTC	CASSLTESSYEQYF
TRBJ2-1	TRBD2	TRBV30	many	TGTGCGTTGGGACTAGCGGGAGCTTGGGATGAGCAGTTCTTC	CALGLAGAWDEQFF
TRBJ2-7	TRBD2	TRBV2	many	TGTGCCAGCAGCCAGATGCTAGCGGCCTCCCTAGGGTACGAGCAGTACTTC	CASSQMLAASLGYEQYF
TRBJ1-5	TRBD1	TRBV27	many	TGTGCCAGCAGTTCAGGGGGCCCAAATAGGAGCAATCAGCCCCAGCATTTT	CASSSGGPNRSNQPQHF
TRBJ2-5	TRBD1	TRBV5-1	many	TGCGCCAGCAGTACAGGGGGCGGCGAGACCCAGTACTTC	CASSTGGGETQYF
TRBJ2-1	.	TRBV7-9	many	TGTGCCAGCAGCCCAATTGGACATGGCTACAATGAGCAGTTCTTC	CASSPIGHGYNEQFF
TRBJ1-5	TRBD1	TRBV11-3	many	TGTGCCAGCAGCTTAACAGGGGCACATCCCCAGCATTTT	CASSLTGAHPQHF
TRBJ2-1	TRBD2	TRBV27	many	TGTGCCAGCAGTTTAGATGGGAGGGCCAGGGATTCCTACAATGAGCAGTTCTTC	CASSLDGRARDSYNEQFF
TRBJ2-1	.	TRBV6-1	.	TGTGCCAGCAGGACCCGGGACCAGGTTAGGGTTTTCTTC	CASRTRDQVRVFF
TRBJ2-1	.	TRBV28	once	TGTGCCAGCAGTCCACCAGGACAGTCCTCCTACAATGAGCAGTTCTTC	CASSPPGQSSYNEQFF
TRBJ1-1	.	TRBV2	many	TGTGCCAGCAGTGACAGGGGAAGGACTGAAGCTTTCTTT	CASSDRGRTEAFF
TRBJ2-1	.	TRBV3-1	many	TGTGCCAGCAGCCAAGATATAATCGCTGAGCAGTTCTTC	CASSQDIIAEQFF
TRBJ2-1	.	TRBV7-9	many	TGTGCCAGCAGCGCCGAAAGGTCCGGGGGCGCCTACAATGAGCAGTTCTTC	CASSAERSGGAYNEQFF
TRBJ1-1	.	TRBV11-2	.	TGTGCCAGCAGCTTAGGTGGAGCCTCTGAAGCTTTCTTT	CASSLGGASEAFF
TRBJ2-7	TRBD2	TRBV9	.	TGTGCCAGCAGCGAAGGACTAGCGGAAAATTACTACGAGCAGTACTTC	CASSEGLAENYYEQYF
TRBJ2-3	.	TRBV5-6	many	TGTGCCAGCAGCGAGACGGTTACAGATACGCAGTATTTT	CASSETVTDTQYF
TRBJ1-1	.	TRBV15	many	TGTGCCACGGGGACAACGAACACTGAAGCTTTCTTT	CATGTTNTEAFF
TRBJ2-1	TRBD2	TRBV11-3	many	TGTGCCAGCAGCCTCAATAGCGGGAGGAGGTACAATGAGCAGTTCTTC	CASSLNSGRRYNEQFF
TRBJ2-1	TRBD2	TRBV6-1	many	TGTGCCAGCAGTGATACCGGGACTAGCGGGAGGCAGCAGTTCTTC	CASSDTGTSGRQQFF
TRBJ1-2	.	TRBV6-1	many	TGTGCCAGCAGTGAACAGGGGCATACCTATGGCTACACCTTC	CASSEQGHTYGYTF
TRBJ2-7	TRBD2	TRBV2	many	TGTGCCAGCAGCGGGAATAGCGGGAGTTCCTACGAGCAGTACTTC	CASSGNSGSSYEQYF
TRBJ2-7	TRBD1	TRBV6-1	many	TGTGCCAGCAGAGGACAGGTCCACGAGCAGTACTTC	CASRGQVHEQYF
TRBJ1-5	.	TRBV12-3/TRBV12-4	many	TGTGCCAGCAGTATGGACCGGAACAATCAGCCCCAGCATTTT	CASSMDRNNQPQHF
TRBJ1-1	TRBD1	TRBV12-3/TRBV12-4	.	TGTGCCAGCAGCCGGGACAGGGCGTACACTGAAGCTTTCTTT	CASSRDRAYTEAFF
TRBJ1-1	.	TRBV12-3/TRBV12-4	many	TGTGCCAGCGAGGGGGGAGGCCCTTCGTTGGCTTTCTTT	CASEGGGPSLAFF
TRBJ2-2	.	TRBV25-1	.	TGTGCCAGCAGCCCTTCGGGGGTATACGGGGAGCTGTTTTTT	CASSPSGVYGELFF
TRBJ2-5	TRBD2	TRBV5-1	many	TGCGCCAGCAGCTTGGGCGTGGGACTAGCGGGAGAAGAGACCCAGTACTTC	CASSLGVGLAGEETQYF
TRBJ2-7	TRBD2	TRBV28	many	TGTGCCAGCAAAAAACCCGGGGGGAAAAGCTCCTACGAGCAGTACTTC	CASKKPGGKSSYEQYF
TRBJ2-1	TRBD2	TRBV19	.	TGTGCCAGTAGGACTAGCGGGACCCCCGGGAATGAGCAGTTCTTC	CASRTSGTPGNEQFF
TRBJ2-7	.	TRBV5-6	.	TGTGCCAGCACCACTACGGGATCCACCTACGAGCAGTACTTC	CASTTTGSTYEQYF
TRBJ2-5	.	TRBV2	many	TGTGCCAGCAGGATACAGAGTGGGTACCAAGAGACCCAGTACTTC	CASRIQSGYQETQYF
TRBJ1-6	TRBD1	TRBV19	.	TGTGCCAGTAGTCTACAGGGGGATCAGGCACCCCTCCACTTT	CASSLQGDQAPLHF